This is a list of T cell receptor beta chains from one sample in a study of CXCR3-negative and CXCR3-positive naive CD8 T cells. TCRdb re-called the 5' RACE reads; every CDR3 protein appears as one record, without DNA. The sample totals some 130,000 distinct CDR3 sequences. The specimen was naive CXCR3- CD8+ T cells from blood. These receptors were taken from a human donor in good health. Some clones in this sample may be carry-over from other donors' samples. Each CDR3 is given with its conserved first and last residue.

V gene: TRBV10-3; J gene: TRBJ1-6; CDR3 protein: CAISELDRGNSPLHF
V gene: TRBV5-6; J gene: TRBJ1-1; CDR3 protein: CASSLVRTSTEAFF
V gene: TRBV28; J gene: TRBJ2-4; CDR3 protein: CASSLRGLLAKNIQYF
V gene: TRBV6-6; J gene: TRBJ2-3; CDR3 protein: CASSYSNPNRVGESTDTQYF
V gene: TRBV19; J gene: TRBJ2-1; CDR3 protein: CASSIISSYNEQFF
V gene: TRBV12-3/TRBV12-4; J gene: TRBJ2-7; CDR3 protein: CASSLWTSGSYEQYF
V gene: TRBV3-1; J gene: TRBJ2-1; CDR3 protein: CASSQRGGGYNEQFF
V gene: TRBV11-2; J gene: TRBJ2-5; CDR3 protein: CASTDSGLAAKTAQYF
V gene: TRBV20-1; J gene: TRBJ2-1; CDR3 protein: CSARESAASGSYEQFF
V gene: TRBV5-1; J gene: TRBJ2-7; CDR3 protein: CASSFEPSYEQYF
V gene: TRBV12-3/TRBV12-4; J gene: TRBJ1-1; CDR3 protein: CASSSGGGMNTEAFF
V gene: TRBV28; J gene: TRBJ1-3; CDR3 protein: CASSLFRVRDSAGNTIYF
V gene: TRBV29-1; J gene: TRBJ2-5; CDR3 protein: CSVDTLAGGMETQYF
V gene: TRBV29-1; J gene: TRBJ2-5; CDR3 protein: CSVEDLSGGTRETQYF
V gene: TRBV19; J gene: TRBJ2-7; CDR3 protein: CASSIWARTGRLNEQYF
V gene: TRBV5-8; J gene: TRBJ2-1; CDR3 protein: CASSLFTGPEQFF
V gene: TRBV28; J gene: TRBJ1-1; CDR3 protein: CASTFISGGTEAFF
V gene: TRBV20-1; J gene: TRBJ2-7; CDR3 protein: CSARDVHGYYEQYF
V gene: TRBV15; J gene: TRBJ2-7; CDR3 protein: CATSPGRGSYEQYF
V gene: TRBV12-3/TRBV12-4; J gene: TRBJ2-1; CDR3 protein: CASRTSGRAGNEQFF
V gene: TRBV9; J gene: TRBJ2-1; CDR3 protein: CASSPAGEPSYNEQFF
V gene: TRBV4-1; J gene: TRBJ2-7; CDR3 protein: CASSQEQSGGPYEQYF
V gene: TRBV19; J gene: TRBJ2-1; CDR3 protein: CASSIPGQGAEQFF
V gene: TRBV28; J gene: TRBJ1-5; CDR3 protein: CASRSSNQPQHF
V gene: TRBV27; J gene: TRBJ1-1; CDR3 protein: CASLELGGPEGNTEAFF
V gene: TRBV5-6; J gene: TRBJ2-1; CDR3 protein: CASSLRSSEQFF
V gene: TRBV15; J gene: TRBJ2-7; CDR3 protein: CATSRDLSGGLYEQYF
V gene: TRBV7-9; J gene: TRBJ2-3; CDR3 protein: CASSPSGGLYTQYF
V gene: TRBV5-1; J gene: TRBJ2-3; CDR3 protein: CASSLGDSTLTDTQYF
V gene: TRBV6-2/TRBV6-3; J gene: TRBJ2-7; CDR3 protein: CASSYSRIYEQYF
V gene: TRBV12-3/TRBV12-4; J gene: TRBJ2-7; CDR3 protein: CASSFGWTYEQYF
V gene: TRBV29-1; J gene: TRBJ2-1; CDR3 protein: CSVESGLSSYNEQFF
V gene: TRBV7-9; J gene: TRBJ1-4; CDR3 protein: CASSPAGGLNEKLFF
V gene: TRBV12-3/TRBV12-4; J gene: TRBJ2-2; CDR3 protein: CASSPNGQGPELFF
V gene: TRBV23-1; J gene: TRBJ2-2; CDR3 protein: CASSQSEFGEANTGELFF
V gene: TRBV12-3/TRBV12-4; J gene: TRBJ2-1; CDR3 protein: CASSLTGGPSNEQFF
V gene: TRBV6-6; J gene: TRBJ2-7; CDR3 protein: CASSKQGSGSGSYEQYF
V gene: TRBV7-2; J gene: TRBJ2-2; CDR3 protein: CASSHRQNTGELFF
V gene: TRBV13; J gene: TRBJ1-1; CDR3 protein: CASSGGETEAFF
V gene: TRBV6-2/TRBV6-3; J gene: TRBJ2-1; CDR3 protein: CASSFFGLASGSTYNEQFF
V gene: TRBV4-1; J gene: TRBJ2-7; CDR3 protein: CASSQEAQSYEQYF
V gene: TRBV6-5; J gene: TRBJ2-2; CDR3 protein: CASSDPGGELFF
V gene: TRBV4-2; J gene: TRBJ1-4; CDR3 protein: CASTLGGRGLNEKLFF
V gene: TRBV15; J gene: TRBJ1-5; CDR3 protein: CATSVGTNPSAPQHF